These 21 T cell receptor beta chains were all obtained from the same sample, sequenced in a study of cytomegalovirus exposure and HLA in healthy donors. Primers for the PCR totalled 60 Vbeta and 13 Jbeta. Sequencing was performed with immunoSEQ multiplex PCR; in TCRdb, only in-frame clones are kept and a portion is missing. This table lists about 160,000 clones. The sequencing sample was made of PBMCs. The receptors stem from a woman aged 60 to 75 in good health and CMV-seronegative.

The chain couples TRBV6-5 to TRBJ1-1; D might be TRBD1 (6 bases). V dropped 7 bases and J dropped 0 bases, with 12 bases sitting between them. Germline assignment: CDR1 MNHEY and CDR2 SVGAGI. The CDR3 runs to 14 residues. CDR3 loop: CASTPQGVNTEAFF. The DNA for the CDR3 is TGTGCCAGCACCCCACAGGGAGTGAACACTGAAGCTTTCTTT.

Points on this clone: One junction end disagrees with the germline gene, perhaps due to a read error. The DNA of the CDR3 is TGTGCCAGCAGCTCAGGGGGACATCTTTTTTTT. The encoded protein is CASSSGGHLFF. This sequence joins TRBV7-3 and TRBJ1-3, with 7 bases fitting TRBD1. Germline values: CDR1 SGHTA, CDR2 FQGTGA. This CDR3 has 11 amino acids. The whole variable domain, filled in from reference TRBV7-3 and TRBJ1-3, reads GAGVSQTPSNKVTEKGKYVELRCDPISGHTALYWYRQSLGQGPEFLIYFQGTGAADDSGLPNDRFFAVRPEGSVSTLKIQRTERGDSAVYLCASSSGGHLFFGEGSWLTVV.

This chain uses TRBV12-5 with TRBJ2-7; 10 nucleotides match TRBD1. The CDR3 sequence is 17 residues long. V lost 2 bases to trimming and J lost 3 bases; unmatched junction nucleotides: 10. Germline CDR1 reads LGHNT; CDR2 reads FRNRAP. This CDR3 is CASGLPPPGQGFYEQYF. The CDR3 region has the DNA TGTGCTAGTGGTTTGCCTCCCCCGGGACAGGGGTTCTACGAGCAGTACTTC.

CDR3: CASGQVMGLAGAQETQYF. CDR3 coding DNA: TGTGCCAGCGGACAGGTTATGGGACTAGCGGGAGCCCAAGAGACCCAGTACTTC. The rearrangement joins TRBV2 to TRBJ2-5; 14 bases agree with TRBD2. With 8 bases clipped from V and 1 base from J, the junction kept 12 bases outside the gene matches. CDR1 is SNHLY and CDR2 is FYNNEI in the germline V gene. The CDR3 is 18 amino acids.

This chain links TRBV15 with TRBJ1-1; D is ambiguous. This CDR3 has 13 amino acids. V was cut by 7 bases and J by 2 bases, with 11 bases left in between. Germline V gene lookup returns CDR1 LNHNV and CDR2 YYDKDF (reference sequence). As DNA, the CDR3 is TGTGCCACCATGGTCAGGTTAAACACTGAAGCTTTCTTT. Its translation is CATMVRLNTEAFF.

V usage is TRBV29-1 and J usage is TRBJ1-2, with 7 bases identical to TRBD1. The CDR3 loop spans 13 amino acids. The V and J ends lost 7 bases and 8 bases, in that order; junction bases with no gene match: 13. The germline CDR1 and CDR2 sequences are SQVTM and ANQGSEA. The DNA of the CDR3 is TGCAGCGCCTGGAGGACAGGCGGGAACGGCTACACCTTC. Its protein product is CSAWRTGGNGYTF.

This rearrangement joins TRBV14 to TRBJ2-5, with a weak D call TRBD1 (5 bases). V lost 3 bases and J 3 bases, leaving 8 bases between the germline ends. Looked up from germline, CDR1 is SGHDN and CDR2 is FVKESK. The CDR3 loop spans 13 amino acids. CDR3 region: CASSHRQKETQYF. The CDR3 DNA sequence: TGTGCCAGCAGCCACCGACAGAAAGAGACCCAGTACTTC.

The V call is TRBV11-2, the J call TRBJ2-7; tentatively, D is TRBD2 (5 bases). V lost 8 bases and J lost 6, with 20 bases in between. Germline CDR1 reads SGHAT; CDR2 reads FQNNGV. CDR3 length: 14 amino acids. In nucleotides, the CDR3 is TGTGCCAGCCTTTCAGTAGGGAGTGGGTCCGAGCAGTACTTC. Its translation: CASLSVGSGSEQYF.

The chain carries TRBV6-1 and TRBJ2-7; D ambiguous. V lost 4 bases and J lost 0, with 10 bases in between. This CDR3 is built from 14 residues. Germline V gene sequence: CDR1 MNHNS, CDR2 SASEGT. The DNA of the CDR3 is TGTGCCAGCAGTGTGGTAGAACTCTCCTACGAGCAGTACTTC. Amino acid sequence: CASSVVELSYEQYF.

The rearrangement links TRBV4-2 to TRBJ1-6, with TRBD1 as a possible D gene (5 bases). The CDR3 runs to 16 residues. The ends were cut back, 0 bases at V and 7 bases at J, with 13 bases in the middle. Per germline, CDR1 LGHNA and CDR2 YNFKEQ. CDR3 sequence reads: CASSQDQGGRNSPLHF. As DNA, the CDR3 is TGTGCCAGCAGCCAAGATCAGGGAGGGCGGAATTCACCCCTCCACTTT.

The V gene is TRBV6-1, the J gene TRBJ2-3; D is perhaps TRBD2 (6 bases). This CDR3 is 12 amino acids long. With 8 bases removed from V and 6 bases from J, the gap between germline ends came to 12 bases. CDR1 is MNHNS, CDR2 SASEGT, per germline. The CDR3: CASVRGLDTQYF. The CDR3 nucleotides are TGTGCCAGCGTTCGGGGACTTGATACGCAGTATTTT.

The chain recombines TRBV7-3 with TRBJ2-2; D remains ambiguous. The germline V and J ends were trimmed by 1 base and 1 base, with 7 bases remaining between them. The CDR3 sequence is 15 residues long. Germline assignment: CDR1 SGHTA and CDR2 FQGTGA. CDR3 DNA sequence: TGTGCCAGCAGCTTAATGGGCCAGAACACCGGGGAGCTGTTTTTT. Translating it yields CASSLMGQNTGELFF.

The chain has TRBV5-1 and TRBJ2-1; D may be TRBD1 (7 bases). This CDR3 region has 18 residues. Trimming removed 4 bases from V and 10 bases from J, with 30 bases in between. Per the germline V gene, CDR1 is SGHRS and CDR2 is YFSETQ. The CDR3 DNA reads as TGCGCCAGCAGCAGGGAGGCAGGGGGTGGCGGGTATTTCCCCGAGCAGTTCTTC. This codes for CASSREAGGGGYFPEQFF.

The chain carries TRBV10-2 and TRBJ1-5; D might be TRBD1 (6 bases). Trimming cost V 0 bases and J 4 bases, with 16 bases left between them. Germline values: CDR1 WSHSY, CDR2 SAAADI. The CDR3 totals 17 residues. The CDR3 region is CASSESPYRAPNQPQHF. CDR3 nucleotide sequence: TGCGCCAGCAGTGAGTCACCGTACAGGGCCCCAAATCAGCCCCAGCATTTT.

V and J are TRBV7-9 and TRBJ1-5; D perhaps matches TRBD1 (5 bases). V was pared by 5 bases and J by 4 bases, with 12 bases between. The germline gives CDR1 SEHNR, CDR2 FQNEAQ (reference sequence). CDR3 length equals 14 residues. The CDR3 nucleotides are TGTGCCAGCAGCCCCGGGGGGACGAATCAGCCCCAGCATTTT. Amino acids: CASSPGGTNQPQHF.

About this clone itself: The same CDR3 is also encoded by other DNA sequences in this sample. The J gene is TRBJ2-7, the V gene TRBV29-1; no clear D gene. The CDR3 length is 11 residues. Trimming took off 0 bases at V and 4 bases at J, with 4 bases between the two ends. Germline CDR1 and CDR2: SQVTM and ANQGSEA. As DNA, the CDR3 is TGCAGCGTTGAAGATTCTTACGAGCAGTACTTC. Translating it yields CSVEDSYEQYF.

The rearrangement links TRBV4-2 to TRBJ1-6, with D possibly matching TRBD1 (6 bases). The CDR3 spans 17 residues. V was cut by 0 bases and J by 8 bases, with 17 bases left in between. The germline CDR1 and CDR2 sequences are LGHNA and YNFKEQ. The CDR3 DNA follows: TGTGCCAGCAGCCAAGACTTCACAGGGAGAAGAGATTCACCCCTCCACTTT. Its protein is CASSQDFTGRRDSPLHF.

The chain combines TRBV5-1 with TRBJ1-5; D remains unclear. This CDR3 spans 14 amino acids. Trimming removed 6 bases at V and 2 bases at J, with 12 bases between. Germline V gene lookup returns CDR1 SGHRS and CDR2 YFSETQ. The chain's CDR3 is CASKFGVGNQPQHF. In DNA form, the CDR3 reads TGCGCCAGCAAGTTCGGGGTAGGCAATCAGCCCCAGCATTTT.

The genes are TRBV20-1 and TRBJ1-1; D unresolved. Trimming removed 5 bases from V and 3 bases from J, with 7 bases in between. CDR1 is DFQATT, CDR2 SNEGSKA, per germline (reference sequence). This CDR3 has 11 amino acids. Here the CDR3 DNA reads TGCAGTGCTTCGGTCTACACTGAAGCTTTCTTT. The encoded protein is CSASVYTEAFF.

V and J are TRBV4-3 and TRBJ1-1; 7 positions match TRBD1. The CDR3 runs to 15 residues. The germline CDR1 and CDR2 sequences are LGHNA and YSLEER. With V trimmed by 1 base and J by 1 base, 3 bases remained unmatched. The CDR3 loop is CASSQVGQANTEAFF. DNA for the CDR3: TGCGCCAGCAGCCAAGTTGGACAGGCGAACACTGAAGCTTTCTTT.

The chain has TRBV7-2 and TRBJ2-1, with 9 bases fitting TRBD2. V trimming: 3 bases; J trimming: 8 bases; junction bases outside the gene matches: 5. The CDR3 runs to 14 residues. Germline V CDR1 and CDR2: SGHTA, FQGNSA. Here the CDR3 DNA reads TGTGCCAGCAGCTTGGGACTAGCCGGGGATGAGCAGTTCTTC. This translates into CASSLGLAGDEQFF.